The clone carrying this TCR beta chain was detected only once. The repertoire was sequenced with immunoSEQ multiplex PCR; TCRdb's copy has only in-frame clones and lacks some. The table shows over 45,000 clones, with roughly 70% occurring only once. V was shortened by 2 bases and J by 11 bases, with 10 bases between the two germline ends. Germline CDR1 and CDR2: MDHEN and SYDVKM. This CDR3 has 12 residues. This specimen belongs to a study of blood T cell repertoires in COVID-19. Whole-study context: Sources were T cells, B-cell-depleted T cells, or PBMCs; the material itself was cDNA or gDNA.

The sequencing input was peripheral blood. The rearrangement joins TRBV28 to TRBJ2-1; D unresolved. This TCR came from a woman in her forties or fifties with active or convalescent COVID-19. CDR3: CASSLTRRQQFF. The CDR3 coding sequence is TGTGCCAGCAGTTTAACGCGGCGCCAGCAGTTCTTC.